This TCR beta chain originates from a study of CD8+ T cells in alopecia areata. About the study: Treated patients took oral tofacitinib at 5 to 10 mg twice daily.

The CDR3 is made up of 13 amino acids. Trimming left V 4 bases short and J 0 bases short, with 8 bases between. Per the germline V gene, CDR1 is SQVTM and CDR2 is ANQGSEA. About this clone itself: Its antigen is as yet unknown.

Obtained from alopecia areata patients were lesional scalp punch biopsies along with peripheral blood. Regarding the study as a whole: Patients displayed less clarity in TCR sharing than mice, a finding possibly related to HLA.

It was cDNA, reverse transcribed from extracted RNA, that served as the sequencing template. Clones were read by immunoSEQ multiplex PCR, and TCRdb kept only the in-frame ones, dropping some. Here the sample spans roughly 170,000 clones, around three fifths being singletons. The sample in question was CD4+ T cells sorted from blood, obtained at week 0. J is TRBJ2-3 and V is TRBV29-1; D is undetermined. The TCR comes from a human donor with alopecia areata. For the CDR3, the DNA is TGCAGCGTTGGTTGGTACAGCACAGATACGCAGTATTTT. It encodes CSVGWYSTDTQYF.